The subject of this entry is one T cell receptor beta chain. These data are taken from a study of shared clonotypes between healthy human individuals. This CDR3 contains 16 residues. V lost 5 bases and J lost 2; bases outside the gene matches: 8. The V gene's germline CDR1 is MNHEY and CDR2 SMNVEV (reference sequence). Method: immunoSEQ multiplex PCR; TCRdb's copy keeps in-frame clones and lacks some. The data show about 1 million clones, with more than 60% seen just once and about 1.5% held by the top ten. The source of this sequence is a man between 18 and 29 years old in good health. The chain joins TRBV27 to TRBJ2-7; 11 bases are a match to TRBD2. The specimen was memory CD4+ T cells sorted from blood. Noted subset: CD45RA-negative fraction. The chain's CDR3 is CASSPGLAGHTYEQYF. CDR3 bases: TGTGCCAGCAGTCCCGGACTAGCGGGCCATACCTACGAGCAGTACTTC.